This TCR beta chain came from a study of regulatory T cells in long-lasting Graves disease. This clonotype turned up a few times. Library construction for TCR beta used iRepertoire HTBI primers and Arm-PCR of CDR3 regions. TCRdb ran MiXCR on the multiplex PCR reads and lists one entry per CDR3 protein. The sample contains 450,000 to 700,000 distinct CDR3 sequences, about 13% of which appear only once. The germline V gene has CDR1 SGDLS and CDR2 YYNGEE. J gave up 5 bases and V 4 bases, and 6 bases lay outside the gene matches. This CDR3 spans 14 amino acids. As for time point: newly diagnosed GD, antithyroid drugs for less than 3 months. PBMC RNA was the source of the TCR library. The data were also submitted as part of a second study, on T cells in Graves' hyperthyroidism and ophthalmopathy.

V usage is TRBV9 and J usage is TRBJ2-7, with 10 bases identical to TRBD1. The source of this sequence is a man aged 25 to 40 with Graves disease. The specimen was peripheral blood mononuclear cells (PBMCs), collected at new diagnosis, from a patient treated with antithyroid drugs. The CDR3 sequence is CASSPQTGGNEQYF. For the CDR3, the DNA is TGTGCCAGCAGCCCCCAGACAGGGGGCAACGAGCAGTACTTC.